The following is a TCR beta chain sequence with its context. Its specific antigen is unknown. Base qualities were left out, and no much larger clone turns up one base away. Healthy HIV-negative adults with no recently reported acute infections or vaccinations were included as donors. Only Caucasian adults living in Nashville, Tennessee, USA were represented among the donors. CD4+ T cells were enriched through magnetic negative selection, after which naive cells were positively selected on CD45RA and the remaining negative fraction served as the memory subset. After blood collection by leukapheresis, PBMCs were isolated using Ficoll-Histopaque density gradient centrifugation and then cryopreserved in the vapor phase of liquid nitrogen. Analytical flow cytometry was used to check the purity and quantity of each magnetically sorted T cell population. Genomic DNA was isolated from each sorted fraction and quantified by UV absorbance on a Nanodrop 2000c.

The data were taken from a study of shared clonotypes between healthy human individuals (dated by TCRdb to the early 2020s). With respect to the entire study: Three men and a couple of women, aged 18 to 49 years, made up the cohort. Blood TCR repertoires of five healthy adults were deeply sequenced to estimate repertoire size and the extent of clonotype sharing between individuals. Each donor's leukapheresis produced roughly between about 0.9 and 9.5 billion PBMCs. To increase sequencing depth and limit assay-specific biases, TCR repertoire library preparation and sequencing were carried out by different laboratories using diverse techniques. Per donor, three plates each were used for CD4 naive and CD4 memory, two for CD8 naive, and one for CD8 memory. On the study overall, not on this receptor specifically: Sampling was restricted to blood, and TCR repertoires in tissue are likely to differ from TCR repertoires in blood. The genetic and exposure-history diversity represented was limited by the small number of donors. Higher generation probabilities were observed for clonotypes shared by all four sorted-subset donors than for non-shared clonotypes. When a few donors were compared, the shared fraction of clonotypes was around 5% for naive CD4, 3.5% to 4% for naive CD8, roughly 2.3% for memory CD4, and roughly 0.4% for memory CD8. Pairwise subsampling indicated that sequencing depth was expected to affect the degree of clonotype sharing among donors. Incomplete sequencing was indicated by rarefaction of sorted-subset datasets, despite the large sequencing depth. Naive subsets generally had larger estimated clonotype richness than memory subsets.

The CDR3, from cysteine to phenylalanine, totals 12 residues. Only the CDR3 portion is preserved as DNA: 36 bases, with reading frame beginning at the first base. Using the deep immunoSEQ assay, TCR CDR3 regions were amplified from genomic DNA by multiplex PCR. Extracted genomic DNA from each cell subset was spread evenly across all wells of several immunoSEQ 96-well plates, with each plate serving as a replicate. For sorted subsets, roughly 200 ng genomic DNA, equal to 30,000 or so T cell genomes, was loaded into each replicate PCR. Purified libraries were measured with a Qubit 3.0 fluorometer, size-checked on a Bioanalyzer 2100, and measured again with the KAPA Library Quantification kit. Every immunoSEQ 96-well plate was sequenced on a separate single-read 150-cycle Illumina NextSeq 550 flow cell. The published analysis was carried out like this. Because the immunoSEQ output held only junctional sequences and lacked quality scores, the filtering could not match the filtering applied to full-length reads. To assign V/J genes and CDR3, sequences were annotated against IMGT germline references using PyIR, a Python wrapper for IgBLAST v1.9. Reads with weak V/J assignments (E-value above 1e-6), missing CDR3, stop codons, out-of-frame junctions, or ambiguous translated residues were removed. V3J clonotypes were defined as sequences sharing the same inferred V gene, J gene, and CDR3 amino acid sequence. To compute the percentage overlap between repertoires, the number of shared unique clonotypes was divided by the size of the smaller repertoire. RTK rarefaction, the Chao1 estimator, and Recon v2.1 estimates of unobserved clonotypes were used to assess repertoire richness. For all TCRbeta clonotypes obtained by the gDNA method from a handful of donors, generation probabilities were computed with OLGA. TCRdb took this table from immuneACCESS and kept in-frame rearrangements with V and J called. Such tables lack part of the clones; where checked against another copy, unresolved V genes explain under half of the gap, and the rest is unexplained. The V and J calls and clone size are taken from that table; D and trimming were inferred from the DNA. The sample includes under 600,000 clones, with roughly 95% observed a single time. Approximately 0.06% of the sample lies in the top ten.

This sequence was found in a woman in her thirties in good health. This sequence uses TRBV12-2 and TRBJ1-3; TRBD1, the table's D call, lacks a check against the DNA. TRBV12-2 is a documented pseudogene. The sequencing input was naive CD4+ T cells sorted from blood. Read against the paper, the sample's cell subset or site label means: CD45RA+ positively selected. Here the CDR3 is given as CASRLEGEYIYF. Read as DNA, the sequence is TGTGCAAGTCGCTTAGAGGGGGAATACATATATTTT.